A single sample gave rise to the 29 T cell receptor beta chains below, sequenced in a study of blood T cell repertoires in COVID-19 (dated by TCRdb to about 2020). The library was obtained by the immunoSEQ multiplex PCR assay. TCRdb holds this immuneACCESS table with in-frame rearrangements only. Some clones are missing; in checked studies, unresolved V genes explain under half, and the rest has no known cause. The sample data list about 300,000 clones, and 75% to 95% of these were observed just once. The top ten hold more than 0.95% of the sample. Sequenced sample: PBMCs or T cells enriched from blood (not recorded which). The receptor set was obtained from a woman in her thirties who had recovered from COVID-19.

The chain recombines TRBV27 with TRBJ1-6; 8 bases line up with TRBD1. This CDR3 comprises 15 residues. Germline values: CDR1 MNHEY, CDR2 SMNVEV (reference sequence). The junction had 10 bases not matched to a gene; V was cut back by 8 bases and J by 7 bases. The CDR3 nucleotides read TGTGCCAGCGGCTCGACAGGGGAGTGGAATTCACCCCTCCACTTT. This sequence encodes CASGSTGEWNSPLHF.

A note on this clone: Germline is not matched at one junction end, which may reflect a read error. The chain has TRBV7-2 and TRBJ2-1; 8 bases are a match to TRBD2. The CDR3 covers 16 residues. The germline V gene has CDR1 SGHTA and CDR2 FQGNSA. The chain's CDR3 is CASSPGGRFSYNEQFF. As DNA, the CDR3 is TGTGCCAGCAGCCCAGGCGGGAGGTTCTCCTATAATGAGCAGTTCTTC.

This chain uses TRBV3-1 (or the pseudogene TRBV3-2) with TRBJ1-2; tentative D call: TRBD1 (5 bases). Per germline, CDR1 LGHDT and CDR2 YNNKEL (reference sequence). The V and J ends lost 3 bases and 8 bases respectively, with 16 bases between them. This CDR3 is 14 amino acids long. In DNA form, the CDR3 reads TGTGCCAGCAGCCATGAACAGGATTGGTGGGGCTACACCTTC. It yields the protein CASSHEQDWWGYTF.

The sample holds one count of this clone. DNA of the CDR3: TGCGCCAGCAGTCGGCGAGTGAGGGGGAGCACAGATACGCAGTATTTT. Translated, it gives CASSRRVRGSTDTQYF. This chain joins TRBV23-1 and TRBJ2-3; perhaps TRBD1 as D (6 bases). TRBV23-1 falls under the ORF class, with uncertain function. CDR3 length equals 16 residues. The ends were cut back, 4 bases at V and 0 bases at J, with 14 bases in the middle.

V is TRBV29-1 and J is TRBJ1-1; unclear D gene. Trimming removed 2 bases at V and 5 bases at J, with 12 bases between. CDR3 length: 13 residues. Germline V CDR1 and CDR2: SQVTM, ANQGSEA. DNA of the CDR3: TGCAGCGTTGAACACGTACGGGGTACTGAAGCTTTCTTT. Protein product: CSVEHVRGTEAFF.

The chain couples TRBV29-1 to TRBJ2-3, with 14 nucleotides matching TRBD2. Germline V gene data show CDR1 as SQVTM and CDR2 as ANQGSEA. This CDR3 has 13 residues. The trim removed 7 bases at V and 5 bases at J, leaving 2 bases unmatched. Here the CDR3 DNA reads TGCAGCGCTGGACTAGCGGGGGGAGATACGCAGTATTTT. This codes for CSAGLAGGDTQYF.

The chain combines TRBV7-6 with TRBJ2-5, with D possibly matching TRBD2 (5 bases). The ends were cut back, 2 bases at V and 5 bases at J, with 18 bases in the middle. Germline CDR1 is SGHVS and CDR2 is FNYEAQ. The CDR3 has 16 residues. The CDR3 here is CASSLIPQHSGETQYF. As DNA, the CDR3 is TGTGCCAGCAGCTTAATCCCCCAGCACTCGGGGGAGACCCAGTACTTC.

This sequence joins TRBV9 and TRBJ2-3; 7 nucleotides agree with TRBD2. Germline V lookup: CDR1 SGDLS, CDR2 YYNGEE. V lost 0 bases to trimming and J lost 4 bases; unmatched junction nucleotides: 5. The CDR3 consists of 15 residues. DNA of the CDR3: TGTGCCAGCAGCGTAGGTGGCGGGAGCGCAGATACGCAGTATTTT. The encoded protein is CASSVGGGSADTQYF.

The rearrangement joins TRBV5-8 to TRBJ1-5; D is perhaps TRBD1 (5 bases). This CDR3 contains 15 residues. CDR1 is SGHTS, CDR2 YDEGEE, per germline. V lost 4 bases and J 0 bases, leaving 11 bases between the germline ends. CDR3 protein: CASSPGRISNQPQHF. The CDR3 DNA follows: TGTGCCAGCAGCCCAGGGAGGATTAGCAATCAGCCCCAGCATTTT.

The rearrangement joins TRBV11-2 to TRBJ1-2, with 10 bases fitting TRBD1. CDR1 and CDR2 (germline): SGHAT, FQNNGV. Losses at the gene ends were 6 bases for V and 5 bases for J; bases not matched to a gene: 9. The CDR3 is 15 amino acids. CDR3 sequence: CASRRTGTGEYGYTF. As DNA, the CDR3 is TGTGCCAGCAGGCGCACCGGGACAGGGGAATATGGCTACACCTTC.

The J gene is TRBJ2-5, the V gene TRBV7-8; D is uncertain. The CDR3 extends over 14 amino acids. CDR1 and CDR2 (germline): SGHVS, FQNEAQ. V lost 3 bases and J 5 bases, leaving 13 bases between the germline ends. CDR3 bases: TGTGCCAGCAGCTTGCGGCGTCGTGGGGAGACCCAGTACTTC. It translates to CASSLRRRGETQYF. Complete variable domain (other parts from reference TRBV7-8 and TRBJ2-5): GAGVSQSPRYKVAKRGQDVALRCDPISGHVSLFWYQQALGQGPEFLTYFQNEAQLDKSGLPSDRFFAERPEGSVSTLKIQRTQQEDSAVYLCASSLRRRGETQYFGPGTRLLVL.

The genes are TRBV28 and TRBJ2-7; 9 bases agree with TRBD1. The J segment lost 4 bases and the V segment lost 7 bases, leaving 8 bases of the junction unmatched. This CDR3 is 14 amino acids long. The V gene's germline CDR1 is MDHEN and CDR2 SYDVKM. The CDR3 spells CASTATGQGYEQYF. CDR3 nucleotides: TGTGCCAGCACCGCCACGGGACAGGGATACGAGCAGTACTTC. Full variable domain (outside the CDR3, taken from reference TRBV28 and TRBJ2-7): DVKVTQSSRYLVKRTGEKVFLECVQDMDHENMFWYRQDPGLGLRLIYFSYDVKMKEKGDIPEGYSVSREKKERFSLILESASTNQTSMYLCASTATGQGYEQYFGPGTRLTVT.

Points on this clone: The sample contains more than one DNA sequence encoding this CDR3. This chain uses TRBV11-3 with TRBJ2-1, with D possibly TRBD1 on 6 matching bases. Trimming took 0 bases from V and 1 from J, leaving 7 bases between them. CDR3 size: 15 residues. Germline values: CDR1 SGHNT, CDR2 YENEEA. The DNA of the CDR3 is TGTGCCAGCAGCTTAGATAGGGGGTCCTACAATGAGCAGTTCTTC. Amino acids: CASSLDRGSYNEQFF.

In its sample, this clone was seen once. This chain connects TRBV4-1 to TRBJ1-2; maybe TRBD1 (5 bases). This CDR3 contains 14 residues. Germline lookup yields CDR1 MGHRA and CDR2 YSYEKL. V was clipped by 3 bases and J by 8 bases, with 16 bases between them. CDR3 residues: CASSQAGTMVGYTF. The CDR3 DNA reads TGCGCCAGCAGCCAGGCAGGGACTATGGTCGGCTACACCTTC.

The CDR3 DNA reads TGTGCCTGGAGGTCGGCCCGCCGGGAAAACACCATATATTTT. Its translation: CAWRSARRENTIYF. The genes are TRBV30 and TRBJ1-3; D is undetermined. The CDR3 is made up of 14 amino acids. The V end lost 3 bases, the J end lost 6 bases, and 15 bases lay between the germline ends. Per germline, CDR1 GTSNPN and CDR2 SVGIG (reference sequence).

V gene TRBV9 combines with J gene TRBJ2-1; 9 nucleotides align to TRBD2. The CDR3 has 17 amino acids. J gave up 8 bases and V 2 bases, and 14 bases lay outside the gene matches. Germline V CDR1 and CDR2: SGDLS, YYNGEE. CDR3 in DNA: TGTGCCAGCAGCGTTGCGGCTAGCGGGATAGCAGGGGATGAGCAGTTCTTC. Its translation is CASSVAASGIAGDEQFF.

The chain recombines TRBV6-5 with TRBJ1-6, with D possibly being TRBD1 (6 bases). The CDR3 is 16 amino acids. V lost 4 bases to trimming and J lost 5 bases, with 15 bases between them. Germline CDR1 and CDR2: MNHEY and SVGAGI. This chain's CDR3 is CASSSSKGGDNSPLHF. As DNA, the CDR3 is TGTGCCAGCAGTTCCTCGAAGGGGGGGGATAATTCACCCCTCCACTTT.

This clone has only a few counts. The chain employs TRBV30 and TRBJ1-5; 8 bases are a match to TRBD1. Trimming took 5 bases from V and 4 from J; bases not matched to a gene: 10. Germline values: CDR1 GTSNPN, CDR2 SVGIG (reference sequence). CDR3 length: 15 residues. The CDR3 nucleotides read TGTGCCTGGTCCTTTTCAGGGGGCTGGAATCAGCCCCAGCATTTT. It translates to CAWSFSGGWNQPQHF.

V and J are TRBV24-1 and TRBJ2-1, with a possible D match to TRBD2 (5 bases). V lost 8 bases, J lost 9 bases, and 13 bases lay in between. The germline CDR1 and CDR2 sequences are KGHDR and SFDVKD. The CDR3 length is 12 residues. Written as DNA, the CDR3 is TGTGCCACCATCGATCTAGGAGGTGAGCAGTTCTTC. Its protein is CATIDLGGEQFF.

The chain recombines TRBV7-2 with TRBJ2-7; maybe TRBD1 (6 bases). The germline CDR1 and CDR2 sequences are SGHTA and FQGNSA. The V and J ends lost 2 bases and 2 bases respectively, with 13 bases between them. This CDR3 comprises 15 residues. CDR3 in amino acids: CASSLILDSTYEQYF. The CDR3 DNA reads as TGTGCCAGCAGCTTAATTTTGGACAGCACCTACGAGCAGTACTTC. The variable domain in full, with the rest retrieved from reference TRBV7-2 and TRBJ2-7, is GAGVSQSPSNKVTEKGKDVELRCDPISGHTALYWYRQSLGQGLEFLIYFQGNSAPDKSGLPSDRFSAERTGGSVSTLTIQRTQQEDSAVYLCASSLILDSTYEQYFGPGTRLTVT.

Written as DNA, the CDR3 is TGTGCCAGCAGCTTAGGCTCTACTCAGCCCCAGCATTTT. It codes for CASSLGSTQPQHF. V and J are TRBV11-2 and TRBJ1-5, with D hard to call. Trimming cost V 1 base and J 6 bases, with 7 bases left between them. CDR1 is SGHAT, CDR2 FQNNGV, per germline. CDR3 length: 13 residues.

The chain employs TRBV27 and TRBJ1-2; D may be TRBD1 (6 bases). Looked up from germline, CDR1 is MNHEY and CDR2 is SMNVEV (reference sequence). The V and J ends lost 0 bases and 2 bases respectively, with 7 bases between them. This CDR3 spans 14 amino acids. The CDR3 region is CASSLSTGNYGYTF. Here the CDR3 DNA reads TGTGCCAGCAGTTTATCCACAGGGAACTATGGCTACACCTTC.

The chain uses TRBV29-1 and TRBJ2-2; 9 bases map to TRBD1. J lost 7 bases, V lost 6 bases, and 9 bases had no gene match. The germline V gene has CDR1 SQVTM and CDR2 ANQGSEA. This CDR3 is 14 amino acids long. The CDR3 nucleotides are TGCAGCGTCAGTGGACAGGGGCGGATCGGGGAGCTGTTTTTT. Translating gives CSVSGQGRIGELFF.

The rearrangement uses TRBV6-1 and TRBJ2-7; tentatively, D is TRBD1 (6 bases). The CDR3 is 15 residues long. Germline V gives CDR1 MNHNS, CDR2 SASEGT. The V end lost 3 bases, the J end lost 1 base, and 13 bases lay between the germline ends. The CDR3 is CASSDGQIPSYEQYF. CDR3 nucleotide sequence: TGTGCCAGCAGTGATGGACAGATTCCTTCCTACGAGCAGTACTTC.

This chain joins TRBV9 and TRBJ1-1; 7 positions match TRBD1. CDR1 and CDR2 (germline): SGDLS, YYNGEE. V gave up 0 bases and J gave up 0 bases; unmatched junction bases: 5. The CDR3 totals 16 residues. The CDR3 DNA follows: TGTGCCAGCAGCGTAGGGGCAGGGGGTCTGAACACTGAAGCTTTCTTT. Amino acid sequence: CASSVGAGGLNTEAFF. Full variable domain (outside the CDR3, taken from reference TRBV9 and TRBJ1-1): DSGVTQTPKHLITATGQRVTLRCSPRSGDLSVYWYQQSLDQGLQFLIQYYNGEERAKGNILERFSAQQFPDLHSELNLSSLELGDSALYFCASSVGAGGLNTEAFFGQGTRLTVV.

The V gene is TRBV7-3, the J gene TRBJ2-3, with D perhaps matching TRBD2 (6 bases). V was clipped by 4 bases and J by 7 bases, with 15 bases between them. Germline-derived CDR1 and CDR2 are SGHTA and FQGTGA. The CDR3 runs to 14 residues. The CDR3: CASSSGTLLNTQYF. The CDR3 nucleotides read TGTGCCAGCAGCTCCGGGACTCTCCTGAATACGCAGTATTTT. Complete variable domain (other parts from reference TRBV7-3 and TRBJ2-3): GAGVSQTPSNKVTEKGKYVELRCDPISGHTALYWYRQSLGQGPEFLIYFQGTGAADDSGLPNDRFFAVRPEGSVSTLKIQRTERGDSAVYLCASSSGTLLNTQYFGPGTRLTVL.

This clone was observed a single time. CDR3 in amino acids: CASSFRTGGLPSTLHGYTF. The CDR3 coding sequence is TGTGCCAGCAGTTTCCGGACAGGGGGCCTTCCTTCTACTTTACATGGCTACACCTTC. The V gene is TRBV28, the J gene TRBJ1-2; the match to TRBD1 covers 11 bases. CDR1 and CDR2 (germline): MDHEN, SYDVKM. The CDR3 has 19 amino acids. Losses at the gene ends were 3 bases for V and 6 bases for J; bases not matched to a gene: 18.

V usage is TRBV10-3 and J usage is TRBJ2-1, with a tentative D call TRBD2 (6 bases). With 2 bases removed from V and 2 bases from J, the gap between germline ends came to 10 bases. CDR1 and CDR2 (germline): ENHRY, SYGVKD. The CDR3 is 15 amino acids. The CDR3 DNA sequence: TGTGCCATCAGTGAGCCTCCGGGGGCCTACAATGAGCAGTTCTTC. It translates to CAISEPPGAYNEQFF.

The J gene is TRBJ2-2, the V gene TRBV6-5; TRBD1 matches at 9 bases. Losses at the gene ends were 6 bases for V and 5 bases for J; bases not matched to a gene: 1. This CDR3 comprises 13 residues. Germline loops: CDR1 MNHEY, CDR2 SVGAGI. CDR3 sequence: CASRTGGTGELFF. CDR3 nucleotides: TGTGCCAGCAGGACAGGGGGAACCGGGGAGCTGTTTTTT.